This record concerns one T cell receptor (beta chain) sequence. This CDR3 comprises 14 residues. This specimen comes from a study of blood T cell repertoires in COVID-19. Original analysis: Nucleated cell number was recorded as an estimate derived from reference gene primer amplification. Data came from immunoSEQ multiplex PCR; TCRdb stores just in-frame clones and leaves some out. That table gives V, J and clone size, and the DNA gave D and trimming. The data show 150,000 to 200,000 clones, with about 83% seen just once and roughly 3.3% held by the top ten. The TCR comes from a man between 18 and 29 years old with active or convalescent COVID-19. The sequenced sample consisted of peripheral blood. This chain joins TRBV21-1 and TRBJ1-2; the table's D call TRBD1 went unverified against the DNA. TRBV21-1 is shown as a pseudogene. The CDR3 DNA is TGTGCCAGCAGCAAAGAGGCAGGGTCTCTTGGCTACACCTTC. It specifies CASSKEAGSLGYTF.